Listed below are T cell receptor beta chains from one sample, sequenced in a study of shared clonotypes between healthy human individuals. Sequencing was performed with immunoSEQ multiplex PCR; in TCRdb, only in-frame clones are kept and a portion is missing. The sample lists 1.4 million to 1.5 million clones, around 95% occurring once. Sequencing was done on a sample of naive CD4+ T cells sorted from blood. These receptors were collected from a man younger than 45 in good health. Each CDR3 is given with its conserved first and last residue. A D gene is named only where the DNA matches it firmly. The listing skips clone size in some rows; elsewhere it reads once, few, many or a size class.

clone_size,v_call,j_call,d_call,cdr3_aa,cdr3_nt
-,TRBV5-8,TRBJ2-1,TRBD2,CASSQLGEGLAGFNEQFF,TGTGCCAGCAGCCAATTGGGGGAGGGACTAGCGGGATTCAATGAGCAGTTCTTC
-,TRBV19,TRBJ1-4,-,CASSTTNEKLFF,TGTGCCAGTAGTACCACTAATGAAAAACTGTTTTTT
-,TRBV12-2,TRBJ2-5,-,CASRLDQVPDTSAKYQETQYF,TGTGCAAGTCGCTTAGATCAGGTTCCGGACACTAGCGCGAAGTACCAAGAGACCCAGTACTTC
-,TRBV5-1,TRBJ1-2,-,CASSLTGPNYGYTF,TGCGCCAGCAGCTTGACAGGGCCTAACTATGGCTACACCTTC
-,TRBV2,TRBJ2-1,-,CASTDTSFREQFF,TGTGCCAGCACGGATACGAGCTTCCGAGAGCAGTTCTTC
-,TRBV2,TRBJ2-7,TRBD2,CASTRAGGAYEQYF,TGTGCCAGCACCCGAGCGGGAGGGGCCTACGAGCAGTACTTC
-,TRBV19,TRBJ1-5,-,CASDEIWGGRVIQPQHF,TGTGCCAGCGATGAGATATGGGGAGGTCGGGTTATTCAGCCCCAGCATTTT
-,TRBV7-3,TRBJ2-1,TRBD2,CASSSQVAGNNEQFF,TGTGCCAGCAGCTCCCAGGTAGCGGGGAACAATGAGCAGTTCTTC
-,TRBV5-6,TRBJ2-1,TRBD2,CASRDGLDYYNEQFF,TGTGCCAGCAGGGACGGACTAGATTACTACAATGAGCAGTTCTTC
-,TRBV9,TRBJ2-1,-,CASSVAGWEQFF,TGTGCCAGCAGCGTAGCGGGGTGGGAGCAGTTCTTC
-,TRBV19,TRBJ2-2,-,CASSIEKDTTSAGELFF,TGTGCCAGTAGTATAGAAAAGGACACAACCAGCGCCGGGGAGCTGTTTTTT
-,TRBV25-1,TRBJ2-1,-,CASSLRDVNEQFF,TGTGCCAGCAGTTTAAGGGACGTAAATGAGCAGTTCTTC
-,TRBV7-9,TRBJ2-5,-,CASSLDNRGETQYF,TGTGCCAGCAGCTTGGACAACCGTGGGGAGACCCAGTACTTC
-,TRBV28,TRBJ2-3,-,CASSLITDTQYF,TGTGCCAGCAGTTTAATAACAGATACGCAGTATTTT
-,TRBV10-2,TRBJ1-2,TRBD1,CASRAGGYGYTF,TGCGCCAGCAGGGCAGGGGGTTATGGCTACACCTTC
-,TRBV19,TRBJ1-4,TRBD1,CASRQGSEKLFF,TGTGCCAGCCGACAGGGTAGTGAAAAACTGTTTTTT
-,TRBV9,TRBJ2-2,TRBD1,CASSVGGGQGPGELFF,TGTGCCAGCAGCGTAGGTGGGGGACAGGGTCCCGGGGAGCTGTTTTTT
-,TRBV5-6,TRBJ2-7,TRBD1,CASSLTGTLYEQYF,TGTGCCAGCTCTTTGACAGGGACCCTCTACGAGCAGTACTTC
-,TRBV2,TRBJ2-3,-,CASSGGSPDTQYF,TGTGCCAGCAGTGGCGGGTCCCCAGATACGCAGTATTTT
-,TRBV28,TRBJ2-1,-,CASRAMGRSYNEQFF,TGTGCCAGCAGGGCTATGGGGAGGTCCTACAATGAGCAGTTCTTC
-,TRBV6-4,TRBJ2-1,-,CASSREMGYNEQFF,TGTGCCAGCAGCCGGGAGATGGGGTACAATGAGCAGTTCTTC
-,TRBV5-8,TRBJ2-7,-,CASSVVYEQYF,TGTGCCAGCAGCGTGGTCTACGAGCAGTACTTC
-,TRBV29-1,TRBJ2-1,-,CSVTPGARANEQFF,TGCAGCGTAACTCCGGGGGCTAGAGCCAATGAGCAGTTCTTC
-,TRBV19,TRBJ2-5,-,CASSISTEYQETQYF,TGTGCCAGTAGTATATCGACAGAATACCAAGAGACCCAGTACTTC
-,TRBV10-1,TRBJ2-7,-,CASSPAGEGARNEQYF,TGCGCCAGCAGCCCCGCGGGGGAGGGGGCTCGGAACGAGCAGTACTTC
-,TRBV28,TRBJ1-2,TRBD1,CASSQPPKTGLSGYTF,TGTGCCAGCAGTCAACCCCCCAAGACAGGGCTAAGTGGCTACACCTTC
-,TRBV7-6,TRBJ2-3,-,CASSPTVGRLGTDTQYF,TGTGCCAGCAGCCCTACGGTTGGCAGGCTCGGCACAGATACGCAGTATTTT
once,TRBV11-2,TRBJ2-3,-,CASSPRDTQYF,TGTGCCAGCAGCCCTAGGGATACGCAGTATTTT
-,TRBV5-6,TRBJ2-3,-,CASSLGLAGTDTQYF,TGTGCCAGCAGCTTAGGTTTAGCGGGCACAGATACGCAGTATTTT
-,TRBV28,TRBJ1-5,-,CASSNPMGINQPQHF,TGTGCCAGCAGTAACCCCATGGGGATAAATCAGCCCCAGCATTTT
-,TRBV19,TRBJ2-7,-,CASMSWNYEQYF,TGTGCCAGTATGTCGTGGAACTACGAGCAGTACTTC
-,TRBV6-9,TRBJ2-7,-,CASSYFATPYEQYF,TGTGCCAGCAGTTACTTTGCAACCCCCTACGAGCAGTACTTC
-,TRBV12-1,TRBJ1-1,-,CASSPLGTEAFF,TGTGCCAGCAGCCCGCTGGGAACTGAAGCTTTCTTT
-,TRBV28,TRBJ2-6,-,CASRGPKSSGANVLTF,TGTGCCAGCAGAGGGCCTAAAAGCTCTGGGGCCAACGTCCTGACTTTC
-,TRBV7-7,TRBJ2-1,TRBD2,CASSPLGGSIGDEQFF,TGTGCCAGCAGCCCCCTTGGCGGGAGTATTGGCGATGAGCAGTTCTTC
-,TRBV7-2,TRBJ2-7,-,CASSPRRSSYEQYF,TGTGCCAGCAGCCCCCGCAGGAGCTCCTACGAGCAGTACTTC
-,TRBV4-1,TRBJ2-2,TRBD1,CASSPERGTGFAGELFF,TGCGCCAGCAGCCCCGAAAGGGGGACAGGGTTTGCCGGGGAGCTGTTTTTT
-,TRBV6-4,TRBJ2-7,-,CASRTGTASSYEQYF,TGTGCCAGCAGAACCGGGACCGCGAGCTCCTACGAGCAGTACTTC
-,TRBV6-4,TRBJ2-3,-,CASSDTGHTDTQYF,TGTGCCAGCAGTGACACAGGGCACACAGATACGCAGTATTTT
once,TRBV27,TRBJ2-5,TRBD2,CASRRRVGTSGSFAETQYF,TGTGCCAGCCGAAGAAGGGTGGGGACTAGCGGGAGTTTCGCAGAGACCCAGTACTTC
-,TRBV28,TRBJ2-1,-,CASSPPGSRVEQFF,TGTGCCAGCAGTCCCCCCGGGAGTCGGGTTGAGCAGTTCTTC